This T cell receptor (beta chain) was profiled in a study of T cell responses to AZD1222 COVID-19 vaccine. A single count supports this clone. Its antigen is unidentified. Pooled samples include second doses given at about 4 or 12 weeks. From germline, CDR1 is LGHNA and CDR2 YSLEER. With V trimmed by 4 bases and J by 8 bases, 17 bases remained unmatched. The CDR3 totals 17 residues. This table comes from immunoSEQ multiplex PCR, and its TCRdb copy is limited to in-frame clones, with some not included. This sample has tens of thousands of clones, with roughly 90% found just once. Overall study findings and caveats: Clonal diversity was possibly underestimated; the donors were predominantly white British and more often female. Two doses of AZD1222 preceded a rise in Spike-specific TCR breadth and depth. Reports indicate that nearly half of spike-specific TCRs are directed at unmutated variant regions.

Material: peripheral blood, obtained 28 days after the second AZD1222 dose. This receptor was identified in an adult who received the AZD1222 COVID-19 vaccine. The chain joins TRBV4-3 to TRBJ2-1, with 7 bases aligning to TRBD2. CDR3 sequence: CASSLIRASGRVDEQFF. The CDR3, as DNA: TGCGCCAGCAGCCTGATCAGGGCTAGCGGAAGGGTGGATGAGCAGTTCTTC.